This T cell receptor beta chain was found in a study of regulatory T cells. The primer mix had 52 TRBV and 13 TRBJ primers. Produced via immunoSEQ multiplex PCR; TCRdb's table is partial and in-frame only. The sample includes tens of thousands of clones, 80% to 95% of them seen just once. Germline V gives CDR1 MDHEN, CDR2 SYDVKM. The ends lost 6 bases at V and 2 bases at J; junction bases unmatched: 9. CDR3 length: 15 amino acids. Only one count was recorded for this clone. The chain recombines TRBV28 with TRBJ2-5, with 7 bases matching TRBD1. This clonotype was sampled from a child aged 2-15 years with CD3G deficiency. Sequencing input: CD8+ T cells sorted from blood. The CDR3 reads CASSSGQTPQETQYF. CDR3 DNA: TGTGCCAGCAGCTCGGGACAGACACCTCAAGAGACCCAGTACTTC.